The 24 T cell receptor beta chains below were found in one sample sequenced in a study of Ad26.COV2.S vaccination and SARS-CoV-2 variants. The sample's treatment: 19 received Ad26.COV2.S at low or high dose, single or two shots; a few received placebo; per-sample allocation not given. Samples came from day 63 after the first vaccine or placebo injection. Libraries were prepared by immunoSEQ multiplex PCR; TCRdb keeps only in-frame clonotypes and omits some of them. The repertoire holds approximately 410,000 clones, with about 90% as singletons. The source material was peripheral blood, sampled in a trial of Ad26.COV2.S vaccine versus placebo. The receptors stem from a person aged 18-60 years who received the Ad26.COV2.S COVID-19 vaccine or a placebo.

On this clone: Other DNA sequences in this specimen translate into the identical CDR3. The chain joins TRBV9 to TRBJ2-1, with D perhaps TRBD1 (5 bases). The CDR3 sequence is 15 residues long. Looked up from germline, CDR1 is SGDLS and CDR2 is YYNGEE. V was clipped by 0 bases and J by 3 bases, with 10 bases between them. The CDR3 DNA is TGTGCCAGCAGCGTAGGCCAGGGCTTCTACAATGAGCAGTTCTTC. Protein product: CASSVGQGFYNEQFF.

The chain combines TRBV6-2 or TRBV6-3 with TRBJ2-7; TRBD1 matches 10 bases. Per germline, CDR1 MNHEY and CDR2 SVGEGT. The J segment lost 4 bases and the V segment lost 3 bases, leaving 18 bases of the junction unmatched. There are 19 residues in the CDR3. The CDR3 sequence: CASSYRDRGPLRPLYEQYF. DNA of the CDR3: TGTGCCAGCAGTTATCGGGACAGGGGACCTCTCCGTCCTTTATACGAGCAGTACTTC.

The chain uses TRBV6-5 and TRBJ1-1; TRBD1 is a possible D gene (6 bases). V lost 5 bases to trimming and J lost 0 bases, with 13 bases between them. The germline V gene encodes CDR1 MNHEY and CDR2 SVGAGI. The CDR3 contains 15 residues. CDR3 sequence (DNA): TGTGCCAGCAGTCGCTCGGGACACTTGAACACTGAAGCTTTCTTT. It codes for CASSRSGHLNTEAFF.

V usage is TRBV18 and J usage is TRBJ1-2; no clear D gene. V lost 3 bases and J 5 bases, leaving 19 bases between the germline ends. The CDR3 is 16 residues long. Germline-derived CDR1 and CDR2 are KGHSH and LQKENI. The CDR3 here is CASSPRAGGAVYGYTF. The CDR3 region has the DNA TGTGCCAGCTCACCGAGGGCGGGAGGCGCCGTTTATGGCTACACCTTC. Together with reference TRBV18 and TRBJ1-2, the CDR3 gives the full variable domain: NAGVMQNPRHLVRRRGQEARLRCSPMKGHSHVYWYRQLPEEGLKFMVYLQKENIIDESGMPKERFSAEFPKEGPSILRIQQVVRGDSAAYFCASSPRAGGAVYGYTFGSGTRLTVV.

The CDR3 spells CASSYSTGASTEAFF. CDR3 sequence (DNA): TGTGCCAGCAGTTACTCCACAGGGGCTAGCACTGAAGCTTTCTTT. The chain combines TRBV6-2 or TRBV6-3 with TRBJ1-1, with TRBD1 identical over 7 bases. With 0 bases clipped from V and 4 bases from J, the junction kept 5 bases outside the gene matches. From germline, CDR1 is MNHEY and CDR2 SVGEGT. The CDR3 spans 15 residues.

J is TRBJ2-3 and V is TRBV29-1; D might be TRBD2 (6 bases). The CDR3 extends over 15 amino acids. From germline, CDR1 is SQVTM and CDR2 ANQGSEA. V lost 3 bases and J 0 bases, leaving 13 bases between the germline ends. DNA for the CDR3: TGCAGCGTTGATGTAGGGAGGAGCAGCACAGATACGCAGTATTTT. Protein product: CSVDVGRSSTDTQYF.

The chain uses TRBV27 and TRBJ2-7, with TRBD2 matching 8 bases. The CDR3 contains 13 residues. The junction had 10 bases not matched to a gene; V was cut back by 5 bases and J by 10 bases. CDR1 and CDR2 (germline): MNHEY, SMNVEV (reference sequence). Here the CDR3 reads CASSPGLAGEQYF. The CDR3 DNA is TGTGCCAGCAGTCCCGGGCTAGCGGGTGAACAGTACTTC.

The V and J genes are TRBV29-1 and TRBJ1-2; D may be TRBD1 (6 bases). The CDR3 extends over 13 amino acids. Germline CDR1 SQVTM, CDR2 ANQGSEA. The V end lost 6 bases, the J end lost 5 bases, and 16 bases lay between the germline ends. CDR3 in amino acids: CSVKPGHKYGYTF. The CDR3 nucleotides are TGCAGCGTCAAACCGGGACACAAGTATGGCTACACCTTC.

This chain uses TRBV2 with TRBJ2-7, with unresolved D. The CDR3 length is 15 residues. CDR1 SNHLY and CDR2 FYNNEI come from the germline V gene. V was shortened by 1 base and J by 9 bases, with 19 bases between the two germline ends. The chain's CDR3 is CASSEVGVHRLGQYF. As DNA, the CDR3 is TGTGCCAGCAGTGAAGTTGGGGTACATCGCCTGGGGCAGTACTTC.

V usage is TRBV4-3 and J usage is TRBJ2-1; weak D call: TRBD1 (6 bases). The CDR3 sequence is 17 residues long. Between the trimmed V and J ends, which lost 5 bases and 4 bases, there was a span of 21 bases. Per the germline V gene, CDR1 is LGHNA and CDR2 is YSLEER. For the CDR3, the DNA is TGCGCCAGCAGCTACAAAGTTACGGGACACCGTTACAATGAGCAGTTCTTC. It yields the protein CASSYKVTGHRYNEQFF.

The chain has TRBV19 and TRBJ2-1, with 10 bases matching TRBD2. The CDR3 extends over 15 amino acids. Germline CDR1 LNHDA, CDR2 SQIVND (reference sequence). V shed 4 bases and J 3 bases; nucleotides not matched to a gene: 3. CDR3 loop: CASSTTSGDYNEQFF. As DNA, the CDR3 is TGTGCCAGTAGTACAACTAGCGGGGACTACAATGAGCAGTTCTTC. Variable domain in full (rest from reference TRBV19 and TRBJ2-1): DGGITQSPKYLFRKEGQNVTLSCEQNLNHDAMYWYRQDPGQGLRLIYYSQIVNDFQKGDIAEGYSVSREKKESFPLTVTSAQKNPTAFYLCASSTTSGDYNEQFFGPGTRLTVL.

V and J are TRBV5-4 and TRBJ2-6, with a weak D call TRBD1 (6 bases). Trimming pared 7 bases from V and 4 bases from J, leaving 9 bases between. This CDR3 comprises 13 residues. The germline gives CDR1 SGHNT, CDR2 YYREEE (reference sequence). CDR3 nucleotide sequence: TGTGCCAGCCCAGGGGCCGGGGCCAACGTCCTGACTTTC. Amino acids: CASPGAGANVLTF.

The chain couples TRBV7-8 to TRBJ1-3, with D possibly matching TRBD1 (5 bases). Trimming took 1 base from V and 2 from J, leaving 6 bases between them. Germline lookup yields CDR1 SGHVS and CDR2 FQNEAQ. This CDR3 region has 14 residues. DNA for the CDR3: TGTGCCAGCAGCTTAGAACAGGCTGGAAACACCATATATTTT. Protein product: CASSLEQAGNTIYF.

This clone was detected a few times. CDR3 in DNA: TGTGCCAGCAGCTTTAGCCGGGGAGGCCAGCCCCAGCATTTT. Translating gives CASSFSRGGQPQHF. The chain combines TRBV11-2 with TRBJ1-5; D unclear. This CDR3 contains 14 residues. Between the trimmed V and J ends, which lost 3 bases and 7 bases, there was a span of 13 bases. CDR1 is SGHAT, CDR2 FQNNGV, per germline. Based on the CDR3 plus reference TRBV11-2 and TRBJ1-5, the full variable domain is EAGVAQSPRYKIIEKRQSVAFWCNPISGHATLYWYQQILGQGPKLLIQFQNNGVVDDSQLPKDRFSAERLKGVDSTLKIQPAKLEDSAVYLCASSFSRGGQPQHFGDGTRLSIL.

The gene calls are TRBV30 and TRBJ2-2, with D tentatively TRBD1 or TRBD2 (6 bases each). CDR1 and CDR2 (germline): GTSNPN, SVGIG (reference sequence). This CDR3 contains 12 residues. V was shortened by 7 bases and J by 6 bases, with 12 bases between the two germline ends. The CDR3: CAFRRGAGELFF. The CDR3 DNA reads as TGTGCCTTTCGAAGGGGGGCCGGGGAGCTGTTTTTT.

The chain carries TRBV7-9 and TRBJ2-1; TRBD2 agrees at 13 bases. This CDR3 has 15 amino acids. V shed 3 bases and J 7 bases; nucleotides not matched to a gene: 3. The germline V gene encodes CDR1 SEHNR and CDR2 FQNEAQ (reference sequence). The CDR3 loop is CASSFPGLAGNEQFF. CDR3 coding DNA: TGTGCCAGCAGCTTTCCGGGACTAGCGGGAAATGAGCAGTTCTTC.

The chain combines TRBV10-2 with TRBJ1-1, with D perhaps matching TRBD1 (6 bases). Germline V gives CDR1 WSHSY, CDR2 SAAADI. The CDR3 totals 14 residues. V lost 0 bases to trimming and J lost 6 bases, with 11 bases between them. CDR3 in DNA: TGCGCCAGCAGTGAGTCGGGGGCAAGCGCTGAAGCTTTCTTT. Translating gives CASSESGASAEAFF.

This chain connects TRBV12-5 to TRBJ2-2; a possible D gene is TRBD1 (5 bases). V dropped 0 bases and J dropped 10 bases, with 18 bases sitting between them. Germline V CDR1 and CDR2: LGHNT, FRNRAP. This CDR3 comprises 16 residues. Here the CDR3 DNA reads TGTGCTAGTGGTTTGGTACTTCAGGGCCGCCTCGAGGAGCTGTTTTTT. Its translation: CASGLVLQGRLEELFF. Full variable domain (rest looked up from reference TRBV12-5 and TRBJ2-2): DARVTQTPRHKVTEMGQEVTMRCQPILGHNTVFWYRQTMMQGLELLAYFRNRAPLDDSGMPKDRFSAEMPDATLATLKIQPSEPRDSAVYFCASGLVLQGRLEELFFGEGSRLTVL.

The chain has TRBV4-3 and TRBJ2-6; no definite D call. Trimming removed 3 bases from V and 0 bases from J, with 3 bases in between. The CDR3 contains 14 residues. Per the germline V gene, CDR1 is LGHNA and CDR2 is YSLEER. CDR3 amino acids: CASSHGSGANVLTF. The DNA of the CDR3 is TGCGCCAGCAGCCACGGCTCTGGGGCCAACGTCCTGACTTTC.

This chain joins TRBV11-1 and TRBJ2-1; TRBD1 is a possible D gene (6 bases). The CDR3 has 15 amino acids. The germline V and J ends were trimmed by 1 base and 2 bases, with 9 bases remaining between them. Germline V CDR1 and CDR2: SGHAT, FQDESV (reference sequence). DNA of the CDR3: TGTGCCAGCAGCTTAGAGGGGGTCCCCTACAATGAGCAGTTCTTC. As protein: CASSLEGVPYNEQFF.

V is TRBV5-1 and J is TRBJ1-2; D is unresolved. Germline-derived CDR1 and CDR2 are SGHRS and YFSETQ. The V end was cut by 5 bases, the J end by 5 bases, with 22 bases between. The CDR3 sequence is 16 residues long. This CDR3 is CASRPLDYVPGYGYTF. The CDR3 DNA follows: TGCGCCAGCAGGCCCTTGGATTACGTTCCGGGATATGGCTACACCTTC.

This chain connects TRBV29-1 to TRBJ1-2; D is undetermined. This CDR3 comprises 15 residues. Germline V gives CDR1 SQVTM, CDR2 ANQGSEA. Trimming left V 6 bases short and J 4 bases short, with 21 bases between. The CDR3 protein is CSVLPGSSISYGYTF. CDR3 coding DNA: TGCAGCGTCCTTCCGGGGAGTTCAATAAGCTATGGCTACACCTTC. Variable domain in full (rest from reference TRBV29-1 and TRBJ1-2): SAVISQKPSRDICQRGTSLTIQCQVDSQVTMMFWYRQQPGQSLTLIATANQGSEATYESGFVIDKFPISRPNLTFSTLTVSNMSPEDSSIYLCSVLPGSSISYGYTFGSGTRLTVV.

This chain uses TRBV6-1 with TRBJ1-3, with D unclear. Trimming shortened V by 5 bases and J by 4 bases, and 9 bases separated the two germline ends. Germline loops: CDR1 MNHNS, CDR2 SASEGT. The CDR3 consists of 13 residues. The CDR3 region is CASSLMGGNTIYF. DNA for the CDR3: TGTGCCAGCAGTTTGATGGGCGGAAACACCATATATTTT.

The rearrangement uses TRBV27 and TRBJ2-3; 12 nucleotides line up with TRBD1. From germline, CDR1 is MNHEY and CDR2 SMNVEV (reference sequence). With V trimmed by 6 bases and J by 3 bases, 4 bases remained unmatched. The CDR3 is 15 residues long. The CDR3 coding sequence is TGTGCCAGCAGGCCGGGACAGGGGGCAACAGATACGCAGTATTTT. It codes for CASRPGQGATDTQYF.